These 12 T cell receptor beta chains were sequenced from one sample in a study of cytomegalovirus exposure and HLA in healthy donors (dated by TCRdb to 2017 to 2019). Libraries were prepared through the immunoSEQ multiplex PCR assay. For the multiplex PCR, a mixture combining 60 forward primers for TCR Vbeta segments and 13 reverse primers for TCR Jbeta segments was used. TCRdb holds this immuneACCESS table with in-frame rearrangements only. Some clones are missing; in checked studies, unresolved V genes explain under half, and the rest has no known cause. A total of 150,000 to 200,000 clones appear in this sample, about 81% of them only once. Of the sample, about 2.3% falls within the top ten clones. Source material: PBMCs. These receptors were taken from a young woman in good health and CMV-seronegative.

The rearrangement uses TRBV6-5 and TRBJ2-5; D not resolved. V lost 2 bases and J lost 0, with 7 bases in between. The CDR3 covers 14 residues. Looked up from germline, CDR1 is MNHEY and CDR2 is SVGAGI. CDR3 protein: CASSYGPDQETQYF. The CDR3 DNA reads as TGTGCCAGCAGTTACGGGCCAGACCAAGAGACCCAGTACTTC.

The chain has TRBV7-9 and TRBJ2-5, with a weak D call TRBD1 (6 bases). V dropped 4 bases and J dropped 1 base, with 13 bases sitting between them. The CDR3 spans 15 residues. CDR1 is SEHNR, CDR2 FQNEAQ, per germline (reference sequence). The CDR3 reads CASSSGQTLQETQYF. In DNA, the CDR3 is TGTGCCAGCAGCTCCGGACAGACGCTCCAAGAGACCCAGTACTTC.

The chain is built from TRBV28 and TRBJ1-5; D uncertain. CDR3 length: 13 amino acids. Germline V gene sequence: CDR1 MDHEN, CDR2 SYDVKM. Trimming removed 3 bases at V and 6 bases at J, with 9 bases between. The CDR3 protein is CASSFTTSQPQHF. CDR3 nucleotide sequence: TGTGCCAGCAGTTTTACTACGAGTCAGCCCCAGCATTTT.

The rearrangement links TRBV7-6 to TRBJ2-3; 8 bases are shared with TRBD2. The germline V gene encodes CDR1 SGHVS and CDR2 FNYEAQ. V lost 4 bases to trimming and J lost 3 bases; unmatched junction nucleotides: 3. This CDR3 is 14 amino acids long. The CDR3 loop reads CASSSAGVTDTQYF. CDR3 nucleotide sequence: TGTGCCAGCAGCTCAGCGGGAGTGACAGATACGCAGTATTTT.

The chain uses TRBV7-3 and TRBJ2-1; 7 bases are a match to TRBD2. Looked up from germline, CDR1 is SGHTA and CDR2 is FQGTGA. V lost 1 base, J lost 3 bases, and 3 bases stayed unmatched. The CDR3 spans 15 residues. The CDR3 here is CASSLNTGGYNEQFF. The CDR3 bases are TGTGCCAGCAGCTTAAATACGGGAGGCTACAATGAGCAGTTCTTC.

The chain employs TRBV6-6 and TRBJ2-4, with TRBD2 as a possible D gene (7 bases). Between the trimmed V and J ends, which lost 4 bases and 8 bases, there was a span of 21 bases. This CDR3 is 16 amino acids long. Per germline, CDR1 MNHNY and CDR2 SVGAGI (reference sequence). The chain's CDR3 is CASSSPGRGGIDIQYF. CDR3 nucleotide sequence: TGTGCCAGCAGTTCCCCCGGTAGGGGGGGGATAGACATTCAGTACTTC.

The chain has TRBV27 and TRBJ2-5; TRBD2 matches 9 bases. The J call may not be correct, given that the DNA end is closer to TRBJ2-7. The CDR3 runs 16 residues. Germline CDR1 MNHEY, CDR2 SMNVEV (reference sequence). CDR3: CASSINPSGTDYEQYF. In DNA, the CDR3 is TGTGCCAGCAGTATCAACCCTAGCGGGACTGACTACGAGCAGTACTTC.

The chain is built from TRBV7-2 and TRBJ2-5; TRBD2 aligns across 7 bases. The J call may be in error: the DNA end matches TRBJ2-7 better. This CDR3 comprises 14 residues. Per the germline V gene, CDR1 is SGHTA and CDR2 is FQGNSA. The CDR3 region has the DNA TGTGCCAGCAGCTTTAGCGGGCTAACCTACGAGCAGTACTTC. Translated, it gives CASSFSGLTYEQYF.

This clone was counted only a few times. As DNA, the CDR3 is TGTGCCAGAAGCTTGGGGGGACTCCTCAATGAGCAGTTCTTC. As protein: CARSLGGLLNEQFF. This chain joins TRBV5-3 and TRBJ2-1; TRBD2 might be the D (6 bases). TRBV5-3 counts as an open reading frame of uncertain function. CDR3 length: 14 residues. Trimming removed 0 bases from V and 6 bases from J, with 10 bases in between.

This chain connects TRBV7-6 to TRBJ1-4; a possible D gene is TRBD1 (6 bases). Germline assignment: CDR1 SGHVS and CDR2 FNYEAQ. With 5 bases removed from V and 7 bases from J, the gap between germline ends came to 14 bases. The CDR3 sequence is 14 residues long. The CDR3 coding sequence is TGTGCCAGCAGCCCCTCCACAGGGAGTGAAAAACTGTTTTTT. It encodes CASSPSTGSEKLFF.

The chain couples TRBV28 to TRBJ1-2; no definite D call. This CDR3 region has 13 residues. Between the trimmed V and J ends, which lost 7 bases and 4 bases, there was a span of 13 bases. Germline CDR1 reads MDHEN; CDR2 reads SYDVKM. In DNA, the CDR3 is TGTGCCAGCATTCAAAGGGAGACCTATGGCTACACCTTC. Protein: CASIQRETYGYTF.

This clone has just a few counts. J is TRBJ2-2 and V is TRBV7-2; 7 bases are a match to TRBD1. Trimming took 1 base from V and 5 from J; bases not matched to a gene: 13. The V gene's germline CDR1 is SGHTA and CDR2 FQGNSA. This CDR3 region has 18 residues. CDR3 bases: TGTGCCAGCAGCTTAGAAGTAGACAGGGTAGTTTGGACCGGGGAGCTGTTTTTT. This translates into CASSLEVDRVVWTGELFF.